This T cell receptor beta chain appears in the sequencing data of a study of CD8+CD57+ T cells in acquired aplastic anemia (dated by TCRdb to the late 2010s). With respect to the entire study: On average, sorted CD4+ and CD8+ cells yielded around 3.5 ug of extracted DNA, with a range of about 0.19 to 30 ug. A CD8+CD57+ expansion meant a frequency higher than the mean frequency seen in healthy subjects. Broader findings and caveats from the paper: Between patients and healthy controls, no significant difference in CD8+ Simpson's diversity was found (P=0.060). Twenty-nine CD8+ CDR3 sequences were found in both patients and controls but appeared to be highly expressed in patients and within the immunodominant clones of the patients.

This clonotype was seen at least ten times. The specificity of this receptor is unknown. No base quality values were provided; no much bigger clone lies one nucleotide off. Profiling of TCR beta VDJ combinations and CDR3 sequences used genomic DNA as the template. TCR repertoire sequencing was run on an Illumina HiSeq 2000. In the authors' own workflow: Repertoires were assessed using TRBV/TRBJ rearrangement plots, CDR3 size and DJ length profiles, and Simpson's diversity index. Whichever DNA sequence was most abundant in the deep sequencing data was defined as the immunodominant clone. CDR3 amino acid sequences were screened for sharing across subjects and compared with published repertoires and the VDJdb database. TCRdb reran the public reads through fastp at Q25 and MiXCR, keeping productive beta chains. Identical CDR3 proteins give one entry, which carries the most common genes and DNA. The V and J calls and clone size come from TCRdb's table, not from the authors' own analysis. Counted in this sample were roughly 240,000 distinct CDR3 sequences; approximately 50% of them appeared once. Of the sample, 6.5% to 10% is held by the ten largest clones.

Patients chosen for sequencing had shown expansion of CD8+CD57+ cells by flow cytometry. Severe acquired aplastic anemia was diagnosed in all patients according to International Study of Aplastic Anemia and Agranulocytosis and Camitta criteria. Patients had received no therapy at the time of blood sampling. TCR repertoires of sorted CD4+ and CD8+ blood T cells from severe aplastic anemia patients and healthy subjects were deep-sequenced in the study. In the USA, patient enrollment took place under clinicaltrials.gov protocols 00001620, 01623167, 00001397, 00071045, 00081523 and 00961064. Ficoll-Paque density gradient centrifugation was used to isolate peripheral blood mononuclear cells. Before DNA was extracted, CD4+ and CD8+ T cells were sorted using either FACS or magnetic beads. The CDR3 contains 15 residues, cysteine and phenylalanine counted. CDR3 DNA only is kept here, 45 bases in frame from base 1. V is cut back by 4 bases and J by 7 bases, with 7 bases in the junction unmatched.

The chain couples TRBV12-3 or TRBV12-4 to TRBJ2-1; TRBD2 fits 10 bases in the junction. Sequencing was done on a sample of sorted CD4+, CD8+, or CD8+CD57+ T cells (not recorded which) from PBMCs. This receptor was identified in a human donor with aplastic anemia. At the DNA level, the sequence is TGTGCCAGCAGTTATGCTAGCGGGAGTATAAATGAGCAGTTCTTC. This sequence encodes CASSYASGSINEQFF.